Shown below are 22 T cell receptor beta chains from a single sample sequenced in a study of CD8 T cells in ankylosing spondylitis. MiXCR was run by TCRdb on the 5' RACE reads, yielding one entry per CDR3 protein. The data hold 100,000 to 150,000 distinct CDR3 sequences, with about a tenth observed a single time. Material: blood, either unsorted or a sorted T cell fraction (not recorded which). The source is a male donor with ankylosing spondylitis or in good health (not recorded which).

Here the CDR3 reads CASSSQGIAKNIQYF. The CDR3 DNA follows: TGTGCCAGCAGCTCCCAGGGTATAGCCAAAAACATTCAGTACTTC. The chain employs TRBV7-9 and TRBJ2-4; TRBD1 might be the D (5 bases). V lost 4 bases and J 0 bases, leaving 10 bases between the germline ends. Germline V gives CDR1 SEHNR, CDR2 FQNEAQ (reference sequence). CDR3 length: 15 residues.

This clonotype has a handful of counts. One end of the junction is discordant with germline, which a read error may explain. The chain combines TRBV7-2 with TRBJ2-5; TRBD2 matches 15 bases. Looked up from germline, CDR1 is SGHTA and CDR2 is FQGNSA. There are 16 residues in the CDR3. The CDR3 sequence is CASSPPGLAGGETHYF. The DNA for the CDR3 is TGTGCCAGCAGCCCTCCGGGACTAGCGGGAGGAGAGACCCATTACTTC.

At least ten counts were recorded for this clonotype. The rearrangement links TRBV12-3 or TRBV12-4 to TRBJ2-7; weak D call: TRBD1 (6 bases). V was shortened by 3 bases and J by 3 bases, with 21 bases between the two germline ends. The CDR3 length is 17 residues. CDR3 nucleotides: TGTGCCAGCAGTTTTATCAACCACAGGGCAAATTTCTACGAGCAGTACTTC. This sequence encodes CASSFINHRANFYEQYF.

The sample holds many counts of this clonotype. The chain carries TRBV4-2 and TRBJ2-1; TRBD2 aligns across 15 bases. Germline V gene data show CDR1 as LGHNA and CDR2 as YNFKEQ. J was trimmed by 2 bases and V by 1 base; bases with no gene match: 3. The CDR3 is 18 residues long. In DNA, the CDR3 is TGTGCCAGCAGCCAAGGGACTAGCGGGAGGGCTACCTACAATGAGCAGTTCTTC. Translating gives CASSQGTSGRATYNEQFF.

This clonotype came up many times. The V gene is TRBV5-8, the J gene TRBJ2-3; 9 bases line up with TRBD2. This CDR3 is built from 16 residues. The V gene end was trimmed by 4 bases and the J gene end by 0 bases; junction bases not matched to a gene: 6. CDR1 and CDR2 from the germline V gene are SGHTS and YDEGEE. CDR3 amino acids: CASSPIAGDSTDTQYF. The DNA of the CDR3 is TGTGCCAGCAGCCCAATAGCGGGGGATAGCACAGATACGCAGTATTTT.

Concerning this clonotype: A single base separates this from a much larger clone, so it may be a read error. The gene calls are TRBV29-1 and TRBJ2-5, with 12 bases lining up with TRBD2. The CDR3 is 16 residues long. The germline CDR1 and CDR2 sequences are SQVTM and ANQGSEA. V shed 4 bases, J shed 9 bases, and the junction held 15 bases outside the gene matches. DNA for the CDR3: TGCAGCGTTGGTGGTCTTCTAGCGGGAGGGGCGGAGGCCCAGTACTTC. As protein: CSVGGLLAGGAEAQYF.

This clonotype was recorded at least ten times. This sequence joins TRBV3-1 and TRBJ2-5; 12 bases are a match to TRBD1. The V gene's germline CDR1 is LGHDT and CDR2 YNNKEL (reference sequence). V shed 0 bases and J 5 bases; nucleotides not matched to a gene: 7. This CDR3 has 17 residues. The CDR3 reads CASSQDGTGGRQETQYF. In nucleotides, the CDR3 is TGTGCCAGCAGCCAAGATGGGACAGGGGGCCGTCAGGAGACCCAGTACTTC.

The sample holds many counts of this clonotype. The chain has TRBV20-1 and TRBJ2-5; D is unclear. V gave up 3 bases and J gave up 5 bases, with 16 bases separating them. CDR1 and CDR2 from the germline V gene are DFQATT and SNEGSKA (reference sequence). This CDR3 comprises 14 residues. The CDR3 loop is CSASSLTLGETQYF. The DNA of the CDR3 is TGCAGTGCTAGTTCGCTAACCCTTGGGGAGACCCAGTACTTC.

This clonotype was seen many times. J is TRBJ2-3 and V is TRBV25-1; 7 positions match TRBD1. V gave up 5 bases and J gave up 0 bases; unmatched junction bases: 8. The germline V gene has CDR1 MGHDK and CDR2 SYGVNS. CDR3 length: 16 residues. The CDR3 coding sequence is TGTGCCAGCAGTAAGATGACAGGGATAAGCACAGATACGCAGTATTTT. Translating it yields CASSKMTGISTDTQYF.

The CDR3 bases are TGTGCCAGCAGTCGCCGGGACGACCGCACAGATACGCAGTATTTT. This sequence encodes CASSRRDDRTDTQYF. The chain has TRBV12-3 or TRBV12-4 and TRBJ2-3, with D perhaps given as TRBD1 or TRBD2 (5 bases each). The V end was cut by 5 bases, the J end by 1 base, with 13 bases between. CDR3 length: 15 residues.

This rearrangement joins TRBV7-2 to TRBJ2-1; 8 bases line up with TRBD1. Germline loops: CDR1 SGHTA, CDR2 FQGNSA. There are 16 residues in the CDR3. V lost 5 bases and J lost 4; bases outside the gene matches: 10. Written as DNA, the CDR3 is TGTGCCAGCAGCCCAGGGGGCGGGACCACTTACAATGAGCAGTTCTTC. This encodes CASSPGGGTTYNEQFF.

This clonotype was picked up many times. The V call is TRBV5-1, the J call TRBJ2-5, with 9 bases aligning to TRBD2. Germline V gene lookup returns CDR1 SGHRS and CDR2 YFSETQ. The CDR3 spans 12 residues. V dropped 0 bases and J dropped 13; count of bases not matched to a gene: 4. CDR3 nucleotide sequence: TGCGCCAGCAGCTTGGCTAGCGGGATCGGGTACTTC. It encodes CASSLASGIGYF.

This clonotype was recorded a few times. The CDR3 nucleotides are TGTGCCAGCAGGCCGGGAGAGAACACTGAAGCTTTCTTT. Translated, it gives CASRPGENTEAFF. The rearrangement links TRBV6-6 to TRBJ1-1; D not resolved. Germline V gene lookup returns CDR1 MNHNY and CDR2 SVGAGI (reference sequence). The CDR3 extends over 13 amino acids. The V end was cut by 6 bases, the J end by 1 base, with 9 bases between.

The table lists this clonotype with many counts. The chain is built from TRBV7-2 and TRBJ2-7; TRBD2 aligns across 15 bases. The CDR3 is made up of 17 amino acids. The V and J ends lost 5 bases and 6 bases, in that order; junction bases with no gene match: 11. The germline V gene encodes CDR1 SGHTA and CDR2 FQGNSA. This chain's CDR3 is CASSPGLAGGRASEQYF. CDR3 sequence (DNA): TGTGCCAGCAGCCCGGGACTAGCGGGAGGTAGGGCTTCCGAGCAGTACTTC.

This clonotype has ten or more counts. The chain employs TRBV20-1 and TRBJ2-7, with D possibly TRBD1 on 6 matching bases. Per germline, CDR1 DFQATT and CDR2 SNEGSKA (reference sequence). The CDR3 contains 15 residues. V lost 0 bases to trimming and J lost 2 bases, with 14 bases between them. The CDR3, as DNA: TGCAGTGCTAGAGATCTCGGACAGAGCACCTACGAGCAGTACTTC. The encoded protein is CSARDLGQSTYEQYF.

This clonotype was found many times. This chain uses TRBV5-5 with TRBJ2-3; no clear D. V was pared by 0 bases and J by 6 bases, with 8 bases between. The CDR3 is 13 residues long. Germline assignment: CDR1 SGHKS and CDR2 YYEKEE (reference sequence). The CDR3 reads CASSLGDKDTQYF. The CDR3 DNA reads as TGTGCCAGCAGCTTGGGGGATAAGGATACGCAGTATTTT.

The CDR3 nucleotides read TGCGCCAGCAGCCGCCAACAGGGCCAAGAGACCCAGTACTTC. This gives the protein CASSRQQGQETQYF. The gene calls are TRBV4-3 and TRBJ2-5; weak D call: TRBD1 (6 bases). The CDR3 is made up of 14 amino acids. Trimming took off 4 bases at V and 1 base at J, with 10 bases between the two ends. Germline CDR1 reads LGHNA; CDR2 reads YSLEER.

The DNA of the CDR3 is TGTGCCAGCAGTCGAATTGGGGTAGCAAGGGAGCTGTTTTTT. This translates into CASSRIGVARELFF. The chain is built from TRBV28 and TRBJ2-2; D ambiguous. This CDR3 comprises 14 residues. Trimming cost V 5 bases and J 9 bases, with 16 bases left between them. The germline gives CDR1 MDHEN, CDR2 SYDVKM.

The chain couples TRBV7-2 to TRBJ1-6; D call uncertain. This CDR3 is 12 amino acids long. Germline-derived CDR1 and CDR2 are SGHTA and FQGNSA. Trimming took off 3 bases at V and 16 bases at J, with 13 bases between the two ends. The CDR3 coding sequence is TGTGCCAGCAGCTTCCGACAAGGGAGGCTCCACTTT. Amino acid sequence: CASSFRQGRLHF.

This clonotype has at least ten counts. CDR3 in DNA: TGTGCCAGCAGCTTAGGGCGGGGTTCCTCTGGGGCCAACGTCCTGACTTTC. It encodes CASSLGRGSSGANVLTF. The chain carries TRBV7-8 and TRBJ2-6, with a possible D match to TRBD2 (6 bases). V was cut by 1 base and J by 0 bases, with 10 bases left in between. Germline CDR1 reads SGHVS; CDR2 reads FQNEAQ. The CDR3 has 17 amino acids.

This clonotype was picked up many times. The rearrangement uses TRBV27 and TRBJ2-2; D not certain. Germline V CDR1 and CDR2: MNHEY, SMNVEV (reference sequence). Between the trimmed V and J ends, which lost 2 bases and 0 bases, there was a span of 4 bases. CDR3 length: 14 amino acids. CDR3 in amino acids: CASSLGANTGELFF. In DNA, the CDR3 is TGTGCCAGCAGTTTAGGGGCGAACACCGGGGAGCTGTTTTTT.

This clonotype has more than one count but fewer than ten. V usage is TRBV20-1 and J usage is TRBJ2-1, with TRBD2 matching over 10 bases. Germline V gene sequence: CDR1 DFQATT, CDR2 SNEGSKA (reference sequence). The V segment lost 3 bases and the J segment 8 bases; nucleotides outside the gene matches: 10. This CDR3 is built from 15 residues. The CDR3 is CSARKGLAFFDEQFF. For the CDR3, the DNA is TGCAGTGCTAGGAAGGGACTAGCGTTCTTCGATGAGCAGTTCTTC.